The present T cell receptor beta chain was sequenced within a study of T-cell memory formation after mild COVID-19. Study results and caveats: Most CD4+ clones that shrank were in CM and EM, while CD8+ ones turned up in EMRA. The pre-infection memory compartment contained some responding clones, suggesting cross-reactive memory joined.

TCRdb called the 5' RACE reads again in MiXCR, with one record for every CDR3 protein. This sample has 410,000 or so distinct CDR3 sequences, with 20% to 30% found just once. The germline CDR1 and CDR2 sequences are PRHDT and FYEKMQ (reference sequence). The ends lost 4 bases at V and 7 bases at J; junction bases unmatched: 12. This CDR3 has 16 amino acids. Comments on this clonotype: As yet, its antigen is unknown.

Material: PBMCs or a T cell subset sorted from them (not recorded which). The rearrangement links TRBV13 to TRBJ2-2; 7 bases agree with TRBD2. The sequence derives from an adult woman who had mild COVID-19 (a few samples of this study predate the infection). Cell type and time point are not known. CDR3 sequence: CASSSPSGRGIGELFF. The CDR3 DNA reads as TGTGCCAGCAGCTCTCCCTCAGGGAGGGGCATCGGGGAGCTGTTTTTT. Using reference TRBV13 and TRBJ2-2 for the parts outside the CDR3, the full variable domain is AAGVIQSPRHLIKEKRETATLKCYPIPRHDTVYWYQQGPGQDPQFLISFYEKMQSDKGSIPDRFSAQQFSDYHSELNMSSLELGDSALYFCASSSPSGRGIGELFFGEGSRLTVL.